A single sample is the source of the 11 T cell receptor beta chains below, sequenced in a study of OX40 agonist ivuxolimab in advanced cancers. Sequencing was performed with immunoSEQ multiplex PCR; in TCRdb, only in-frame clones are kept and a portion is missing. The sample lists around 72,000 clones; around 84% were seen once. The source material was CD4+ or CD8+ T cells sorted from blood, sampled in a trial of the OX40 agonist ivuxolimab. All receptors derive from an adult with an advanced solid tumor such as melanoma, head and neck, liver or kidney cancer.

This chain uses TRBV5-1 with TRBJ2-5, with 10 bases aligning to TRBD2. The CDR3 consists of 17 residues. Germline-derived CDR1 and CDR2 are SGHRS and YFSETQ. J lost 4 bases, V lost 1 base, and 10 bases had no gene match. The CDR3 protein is CASSLMSASGSLETQYF. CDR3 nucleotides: TGCGCCAGCAGCTTGATGTCGGCTAGCGGGAGTTTAGAGACCCAGTACTTC.

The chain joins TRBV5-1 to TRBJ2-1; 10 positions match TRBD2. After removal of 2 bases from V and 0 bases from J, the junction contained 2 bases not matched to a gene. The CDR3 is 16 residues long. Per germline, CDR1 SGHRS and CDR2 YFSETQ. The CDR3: CASSFLAGVSYNEQFF. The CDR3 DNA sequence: TGCGCCAGCAGCTTCCTAGCGGGAGTCTCCTACAATGAGCAGTTCTTC.

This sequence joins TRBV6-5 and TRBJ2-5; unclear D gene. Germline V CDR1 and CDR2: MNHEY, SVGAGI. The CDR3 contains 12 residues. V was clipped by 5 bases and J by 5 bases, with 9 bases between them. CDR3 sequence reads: CASSVIGETQYF. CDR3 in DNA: TGTGCCAGCAGTGTAATCGGGGAGACCCAGTACTTC.

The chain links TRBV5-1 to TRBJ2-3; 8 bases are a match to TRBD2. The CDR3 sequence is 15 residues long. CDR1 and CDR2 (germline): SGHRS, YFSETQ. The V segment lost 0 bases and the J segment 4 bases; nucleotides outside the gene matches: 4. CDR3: CASSLESGSADTQYF. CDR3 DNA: TGCGCCAGCAGCTTGGAGAGCGGGAGTGCAGATACGCAGTATTTT.

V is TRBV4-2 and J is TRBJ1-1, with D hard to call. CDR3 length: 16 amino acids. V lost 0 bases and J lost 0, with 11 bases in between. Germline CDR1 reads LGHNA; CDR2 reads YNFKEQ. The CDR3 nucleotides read TGTGCCAGCAGCCAAGATCCCCCGAGTTTGAACACTGAAGCTTTCTTT. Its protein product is CASSQDPPSLNTEAFF.

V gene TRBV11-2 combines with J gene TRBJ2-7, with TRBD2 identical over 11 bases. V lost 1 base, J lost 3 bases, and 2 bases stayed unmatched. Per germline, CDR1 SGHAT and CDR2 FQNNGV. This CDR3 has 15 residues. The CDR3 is CASSLVTSGVYEQYF. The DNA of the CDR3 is TGTGCCAGCAGCTTAGTGACTAGCGGGGTCTACGAGCAGTACTTC. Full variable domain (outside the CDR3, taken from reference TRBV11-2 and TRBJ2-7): EAGVAQSPRYKIIEKRQSVAFWCNPISGHATLYWYQQILGQGPKLLIQFQNNGVVDDSQLPKDRFSAERLKGVDSTLKIQPAKLEDSAVYLCASSLVTSGVYEQYFGPGTRLTVT.

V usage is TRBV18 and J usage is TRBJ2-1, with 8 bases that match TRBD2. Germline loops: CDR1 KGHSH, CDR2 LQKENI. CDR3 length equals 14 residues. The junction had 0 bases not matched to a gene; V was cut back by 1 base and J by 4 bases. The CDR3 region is CASSPLAGYNEQFF. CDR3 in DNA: TGTGCCAGCTCACCACTAGCGGGATACAATGAGCAGTTCTTC.

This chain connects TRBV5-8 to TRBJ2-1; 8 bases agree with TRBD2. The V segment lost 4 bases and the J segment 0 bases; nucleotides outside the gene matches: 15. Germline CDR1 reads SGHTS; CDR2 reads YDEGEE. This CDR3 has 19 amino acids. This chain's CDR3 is CASSAREGVVLSSYNEQFF. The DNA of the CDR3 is TGTGCCAGCAGCGCCCGGGAGGGCGTAGTTCTGAGCTCCTACAATGAGCAGTTCTTC.

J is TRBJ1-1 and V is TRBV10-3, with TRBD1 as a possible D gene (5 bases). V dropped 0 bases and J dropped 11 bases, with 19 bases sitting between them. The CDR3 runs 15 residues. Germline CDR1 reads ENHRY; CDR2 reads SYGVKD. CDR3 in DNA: TGTGCCATCAGTGAGTCGGGAGGAGAAGGGGCTGGGGCTTTCTTT. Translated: CAISESGGEGAGAFF.

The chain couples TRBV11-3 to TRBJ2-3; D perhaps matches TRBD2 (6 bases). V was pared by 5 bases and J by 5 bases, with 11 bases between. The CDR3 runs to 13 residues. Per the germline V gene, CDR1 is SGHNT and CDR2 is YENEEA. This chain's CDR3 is CASSRLVGDTQYF. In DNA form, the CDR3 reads TGTGCCAGCAGCCGACTAGTGGGAGATACGCAGTATTTT. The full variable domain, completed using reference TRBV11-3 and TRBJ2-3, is EAGVVQSPRYKIIEKKQPVAFWCNPISGHNTLYWYLQNLGQGPELLIRYENEEAVDDSQLPKDRFSAERLKGVDSTLKIQPAELGDSAVYLCASSRLVGDTQYFGPGTRLTVL.

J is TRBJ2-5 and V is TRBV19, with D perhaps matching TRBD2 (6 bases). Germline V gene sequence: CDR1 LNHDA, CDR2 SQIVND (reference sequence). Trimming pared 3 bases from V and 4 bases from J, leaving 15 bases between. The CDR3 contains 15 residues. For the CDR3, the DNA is TGTGCCAGTAGTATCGGTGGGCGCGGGGCAGAGACCCAGTACTTC. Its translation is CASSIGGRGAETQYF.